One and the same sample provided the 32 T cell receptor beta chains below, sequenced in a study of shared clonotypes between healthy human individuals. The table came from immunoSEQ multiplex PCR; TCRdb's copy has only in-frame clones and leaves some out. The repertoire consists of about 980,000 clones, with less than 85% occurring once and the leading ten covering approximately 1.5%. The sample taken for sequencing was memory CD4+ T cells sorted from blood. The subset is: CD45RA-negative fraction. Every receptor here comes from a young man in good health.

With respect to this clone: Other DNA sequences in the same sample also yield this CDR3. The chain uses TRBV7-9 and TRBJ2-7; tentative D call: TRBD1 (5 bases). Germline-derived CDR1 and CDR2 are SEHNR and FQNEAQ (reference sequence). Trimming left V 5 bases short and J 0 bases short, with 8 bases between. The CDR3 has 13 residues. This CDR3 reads CASSPDSSYEQYF. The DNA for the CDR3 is TGTGCCAGCAGCCCTGACAGCTCCTACGAGCAGTACTTC. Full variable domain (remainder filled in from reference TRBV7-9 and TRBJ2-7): DTGVSQNPRHKITKRGQNVTFRCDPISEHNRLYWYRQTLGQGPEFLTYFQNEAQLEKSRLLSDRFSAERPKGSFSTLEIQRTEQGDSAMYLCASSPDSSYEQYFGPGTRLTVT.

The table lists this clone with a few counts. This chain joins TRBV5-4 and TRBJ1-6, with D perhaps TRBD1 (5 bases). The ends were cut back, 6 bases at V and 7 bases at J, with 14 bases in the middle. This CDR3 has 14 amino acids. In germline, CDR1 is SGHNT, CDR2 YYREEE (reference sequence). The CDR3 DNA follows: TGTGCCAGCATCGATCGGGGGAGGAATTCACCCCTCCACTTT. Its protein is CASIDRGRNSPLHF.

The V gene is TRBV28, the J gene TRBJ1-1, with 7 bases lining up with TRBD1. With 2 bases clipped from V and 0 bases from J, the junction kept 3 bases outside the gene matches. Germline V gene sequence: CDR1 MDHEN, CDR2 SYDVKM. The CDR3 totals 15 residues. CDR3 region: CASSLPRGVNTEAFF. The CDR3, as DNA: TGTGCCAGCAGTTTACCCAGGGGGGTGAACACTGAAGCTTTCTTT.

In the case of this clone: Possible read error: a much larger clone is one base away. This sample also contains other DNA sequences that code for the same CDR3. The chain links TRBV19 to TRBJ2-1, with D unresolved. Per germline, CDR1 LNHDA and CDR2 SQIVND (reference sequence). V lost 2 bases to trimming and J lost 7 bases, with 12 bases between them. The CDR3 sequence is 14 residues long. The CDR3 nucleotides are TGTGCCAGTAGTATACGACTTTCCCATAATGAGCAGTTCTTC. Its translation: CASSIRLSHNEQFF. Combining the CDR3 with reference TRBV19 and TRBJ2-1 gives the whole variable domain DGGITQSPKYLFRKEGQNVTLSCEQNLNHDAMYWYRQDPGQGLRLIYYSQIVNDFQKGDIAEGYSVSREKKESFPLTVTSAQKNPTAFYLCASSIRLSHNEQFFGPGTRLTVL.

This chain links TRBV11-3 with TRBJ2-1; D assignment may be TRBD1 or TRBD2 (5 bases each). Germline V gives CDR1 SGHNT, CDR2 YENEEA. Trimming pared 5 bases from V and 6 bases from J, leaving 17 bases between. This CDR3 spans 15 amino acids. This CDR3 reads CASSPAGTQANEQFF. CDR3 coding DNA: TGTGCCAGCAGCCCCGCCGGGACCCAAGCCAATGAGCAGTTCTTC.

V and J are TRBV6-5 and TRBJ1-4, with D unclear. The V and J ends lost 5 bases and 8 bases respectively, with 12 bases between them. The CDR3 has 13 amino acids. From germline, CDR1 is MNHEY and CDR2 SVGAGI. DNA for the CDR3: TGTGCCAGCAGTAGCGGTTTGGGGGAAAAACTGTTTTTT. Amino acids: CASSSGLGEKLFF.

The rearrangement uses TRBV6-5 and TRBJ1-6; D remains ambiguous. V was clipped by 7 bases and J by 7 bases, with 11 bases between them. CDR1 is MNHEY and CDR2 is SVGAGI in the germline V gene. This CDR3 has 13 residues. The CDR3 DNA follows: TGTGCCAGCAAGCAGTTAACCAATTCACCCCTCCACTTT. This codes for CASKQLTNSPLHF.

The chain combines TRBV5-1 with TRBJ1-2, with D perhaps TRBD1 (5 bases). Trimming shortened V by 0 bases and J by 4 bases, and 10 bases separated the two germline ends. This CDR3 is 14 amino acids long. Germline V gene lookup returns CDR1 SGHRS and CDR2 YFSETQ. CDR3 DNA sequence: TGCGCCAGCAGCTTGGATCCGGGGCTCTATGGCTACACCTTC. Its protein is CASSLDPGLYGYTF.

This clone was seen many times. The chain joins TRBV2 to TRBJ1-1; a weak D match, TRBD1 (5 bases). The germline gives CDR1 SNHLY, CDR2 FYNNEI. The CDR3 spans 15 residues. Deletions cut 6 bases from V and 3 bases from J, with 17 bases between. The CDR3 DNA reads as TGTGCCAGCAGCCCCAGGGTCCTGGGGGACACTGAAGCTTTCTTT. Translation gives CASSPRVLGDTEAFF.

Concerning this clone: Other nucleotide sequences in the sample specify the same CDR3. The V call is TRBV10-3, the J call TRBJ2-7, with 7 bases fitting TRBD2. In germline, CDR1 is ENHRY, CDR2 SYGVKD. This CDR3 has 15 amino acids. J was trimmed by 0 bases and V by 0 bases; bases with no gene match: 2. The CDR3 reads CAISESGGSSYEQYF. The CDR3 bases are TGTGCCATCAGTGAGTCGGGCGGGAGCTCCTACGAGCAGTACTTC.

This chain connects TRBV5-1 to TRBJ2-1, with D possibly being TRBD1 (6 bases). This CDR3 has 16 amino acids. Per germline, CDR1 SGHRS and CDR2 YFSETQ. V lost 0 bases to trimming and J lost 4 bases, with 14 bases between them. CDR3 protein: CASSLDRVFDYNEQFF. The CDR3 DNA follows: TGCGCCAGCAGCTTGGACAGGGTCTTTGATTACAATGAGCAGTTCTTC.

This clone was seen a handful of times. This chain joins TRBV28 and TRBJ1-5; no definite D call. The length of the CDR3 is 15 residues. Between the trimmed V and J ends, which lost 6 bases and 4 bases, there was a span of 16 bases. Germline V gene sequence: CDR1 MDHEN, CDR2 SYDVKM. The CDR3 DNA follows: TGTGCCAGCAGGACCTTCAAGCCTTCTAATCAGCCCCAGCATTTT. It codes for CASRTFKPSNQPQHF.

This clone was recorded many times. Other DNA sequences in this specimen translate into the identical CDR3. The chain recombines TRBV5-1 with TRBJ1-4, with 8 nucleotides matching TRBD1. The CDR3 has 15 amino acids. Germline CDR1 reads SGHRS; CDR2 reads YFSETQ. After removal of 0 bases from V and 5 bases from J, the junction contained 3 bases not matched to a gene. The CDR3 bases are TGCGCCAGCAGCTTGGCCAGGGACAGGAATGAAAAACTGTTTTTT. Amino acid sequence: CASSLARDRNEKLFF.

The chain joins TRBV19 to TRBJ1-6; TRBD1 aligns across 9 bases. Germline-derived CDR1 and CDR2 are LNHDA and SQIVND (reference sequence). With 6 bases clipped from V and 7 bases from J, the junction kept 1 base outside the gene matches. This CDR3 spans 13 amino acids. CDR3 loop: CASSDRGNSPLHF. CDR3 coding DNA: TGTGCCAGTAGCGACAGGGGGAATTCACCCCTCCACTTT.

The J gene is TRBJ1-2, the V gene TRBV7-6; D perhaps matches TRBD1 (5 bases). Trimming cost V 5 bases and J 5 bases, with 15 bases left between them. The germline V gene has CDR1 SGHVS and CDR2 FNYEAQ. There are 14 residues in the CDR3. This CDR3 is CASSPKEGYYGYTF. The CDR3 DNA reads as TGTGCCAGCAGCCCTAAGGAGGGGTATTATGGCTACACCTTC.

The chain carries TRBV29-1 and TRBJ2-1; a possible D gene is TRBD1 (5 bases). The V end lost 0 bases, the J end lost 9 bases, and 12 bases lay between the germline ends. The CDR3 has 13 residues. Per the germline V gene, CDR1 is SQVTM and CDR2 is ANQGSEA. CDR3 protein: CSVEDRIRGEQFF. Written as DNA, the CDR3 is TGCAGCGTTGAAGACAGGATAAGGGGTGAGCAGTTCTTC.

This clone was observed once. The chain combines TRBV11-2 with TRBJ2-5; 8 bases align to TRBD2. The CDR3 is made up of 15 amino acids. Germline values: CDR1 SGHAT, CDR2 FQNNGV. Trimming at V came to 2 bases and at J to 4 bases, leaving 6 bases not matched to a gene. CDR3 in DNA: TGTGCCAGCAGCTTATCCGGGAGGGCCAGAGAGACCCAGTACTTC. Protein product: CASSLSGRARETQYF.

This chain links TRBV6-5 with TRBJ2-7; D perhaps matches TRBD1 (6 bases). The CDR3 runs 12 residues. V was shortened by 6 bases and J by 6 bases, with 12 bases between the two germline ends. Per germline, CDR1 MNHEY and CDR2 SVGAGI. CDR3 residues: CASRDRNTEQYF. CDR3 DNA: TGTGCCAGCAGGGACAGAAACACCGAGCAGTACTTC.

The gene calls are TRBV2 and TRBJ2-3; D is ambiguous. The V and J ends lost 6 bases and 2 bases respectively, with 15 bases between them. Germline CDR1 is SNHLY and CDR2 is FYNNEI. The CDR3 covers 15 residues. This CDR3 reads CASRPTPGFTDTQYF. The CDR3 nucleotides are TGTGCCAGCAGGCCGACACCAGGTTTCACAGATACGCAGTATTTT.

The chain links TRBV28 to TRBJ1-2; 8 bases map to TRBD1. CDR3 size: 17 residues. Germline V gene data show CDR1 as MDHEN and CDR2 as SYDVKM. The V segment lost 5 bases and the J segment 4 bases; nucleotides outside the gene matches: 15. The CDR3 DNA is TGTGCCAGCAGTAGCTCCGGGACAGGAAATATGGGCTATGGCTACACCTTC. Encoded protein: CASSSSGTGNMGYGYTF.

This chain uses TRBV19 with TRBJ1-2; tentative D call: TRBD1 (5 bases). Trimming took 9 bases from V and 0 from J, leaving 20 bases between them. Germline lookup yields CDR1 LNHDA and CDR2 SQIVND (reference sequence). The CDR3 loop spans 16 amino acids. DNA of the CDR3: TGTGCCAGATCCATCCCCGCGGGACGGACTAACTATGGCTACACCTTC. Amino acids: CARSIPAGRTNYGYTF.

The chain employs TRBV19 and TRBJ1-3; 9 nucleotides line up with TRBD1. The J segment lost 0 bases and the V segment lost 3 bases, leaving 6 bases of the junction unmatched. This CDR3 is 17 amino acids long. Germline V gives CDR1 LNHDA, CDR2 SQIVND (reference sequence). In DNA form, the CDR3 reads TGTGCCAGTAGTATCGCGGGACAGGGCCTCTCTGGAAACACCATATATTTT. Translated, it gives CASSIAGQGLSGNTIYF.

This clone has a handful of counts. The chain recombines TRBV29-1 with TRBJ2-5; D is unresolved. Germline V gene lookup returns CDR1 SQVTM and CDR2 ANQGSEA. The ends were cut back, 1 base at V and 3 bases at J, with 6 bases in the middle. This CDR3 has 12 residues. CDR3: CSVEVGKETQYF. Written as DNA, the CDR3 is TGCAGCGTTGAAGTGGGGAAAGAGACCCAGTACTTC.

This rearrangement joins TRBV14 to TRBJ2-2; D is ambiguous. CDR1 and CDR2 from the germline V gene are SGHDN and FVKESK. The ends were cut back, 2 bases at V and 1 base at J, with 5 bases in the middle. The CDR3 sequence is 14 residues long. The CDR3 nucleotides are TGTGCCAGCAGCCAAAACAGGAACACCGGGGAGCTGTTTTTT. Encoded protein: CASSQNRNTGELFF.

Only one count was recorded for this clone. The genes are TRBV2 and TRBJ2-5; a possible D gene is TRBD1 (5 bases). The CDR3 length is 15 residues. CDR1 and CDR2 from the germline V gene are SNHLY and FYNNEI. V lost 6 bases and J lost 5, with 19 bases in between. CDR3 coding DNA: TGTGCCAGCAGGACAGAAGGGGCTAGTCGGGAGACCCAGTACTTC. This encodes CASRTEGASRETQYF.

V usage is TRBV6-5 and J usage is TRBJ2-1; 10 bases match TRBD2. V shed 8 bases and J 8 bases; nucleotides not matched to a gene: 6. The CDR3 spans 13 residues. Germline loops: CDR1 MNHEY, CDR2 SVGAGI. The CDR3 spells CASQRSGGDEQFF. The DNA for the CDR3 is TGTGCCAGCCAGCGGAGCGGGGGGGATGAGCAGTTCTTC.

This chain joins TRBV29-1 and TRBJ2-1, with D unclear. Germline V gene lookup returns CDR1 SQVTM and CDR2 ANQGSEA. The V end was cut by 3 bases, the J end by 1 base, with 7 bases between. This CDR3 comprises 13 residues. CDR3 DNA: TGCAGCGTTGATCTTTTTTCCTACAATGAGCAGTTCTTC. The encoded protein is CSVDLFSYNEQFF.

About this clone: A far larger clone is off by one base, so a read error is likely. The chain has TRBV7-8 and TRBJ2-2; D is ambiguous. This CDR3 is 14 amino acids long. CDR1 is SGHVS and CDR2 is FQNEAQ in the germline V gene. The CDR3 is CAGSFQRNTGELFF. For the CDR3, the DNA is TGTGCCGGCAGCTTCCAGAGGAACACCGGGGAGCTGTTTTTT.

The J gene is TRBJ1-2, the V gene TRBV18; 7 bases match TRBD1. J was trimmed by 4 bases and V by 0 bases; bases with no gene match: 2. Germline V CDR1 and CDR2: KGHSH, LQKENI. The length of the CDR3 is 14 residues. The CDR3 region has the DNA TGTGCCAGCTCACCACCGGGGACAGTCTATGGCTACACCTTC. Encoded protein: CASSPPGTVYGYTF.

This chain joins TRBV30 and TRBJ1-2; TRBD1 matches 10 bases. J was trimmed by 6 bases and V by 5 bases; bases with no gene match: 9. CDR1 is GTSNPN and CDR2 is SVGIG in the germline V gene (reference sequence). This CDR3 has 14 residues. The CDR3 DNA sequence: TGTGCCTGGTCACTGTGGGGGACAGGGGATGGCTACACCTTC. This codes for CAWSLWGTGDGYTF.

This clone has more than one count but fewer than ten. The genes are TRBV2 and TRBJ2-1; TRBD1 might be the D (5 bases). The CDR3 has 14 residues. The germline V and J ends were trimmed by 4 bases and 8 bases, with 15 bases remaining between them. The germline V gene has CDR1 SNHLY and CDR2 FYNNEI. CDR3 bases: TGTGCCAGCAGTGCTAACCAGGGTGGCCATGAGCAGTTCTTC. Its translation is CASSANQGGHEQFF.

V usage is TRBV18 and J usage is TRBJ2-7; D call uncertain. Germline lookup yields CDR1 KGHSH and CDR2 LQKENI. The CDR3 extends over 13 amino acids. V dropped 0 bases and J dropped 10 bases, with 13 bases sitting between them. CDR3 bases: TGTGCCAGCTCACCACCGGGCGACACACCACAGTACTTC. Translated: CASSPPGDTPQYF.